The rows below give T cell receptor beta chains drawn from one sample of a study of CXCR3-negative and CXCR3-positive naive CD8 T cells. Following a re-call of the 5' RACE reads, TCRdb has one entry per CDR3 protein and lacks DNA. Recorded for this sample: 85,000 to 90,000 distinct CDR3 sequences. Sequencing was done on a sample of naive CXCR3+ CD8+ T cells from blood. These receptor sequences come from a human donor in good health. Some clones in this sample may be carry-over from other donors' samples. The CDR3 runs from the conserved cysteine through the conserved F or W.

j_gene | v_gene | CDR3aa
TRBJ2-2 | TRBV5-5 | CASSPQWGEAGELFF
TRBJ1-4 | TRBV21-1 | CARYRPSGRTNEKLFF
TRBJ2-3 | TRBV6-4 | CASSDTSGTDTQYF
TRBJ2-7 | TRBV20-1 | CSARRTGSLVEQYF
TRBJ2-7 | TRBV29-1 | CSVQLGLDEQYF
TRBJ2-1 | TRBV29-1 | CSVPGQGGEQFF
TRBJ2-1 | TRBV28 | CASSSPPSSGAYNEQFF
TRBJ2-5 | TRBV3-1 | CASSQDLGVLQTQYF
TRBJ2-1 | TRBV9 | CASSGLRGGEQFF
TRBJ2-7 | TRBV6-2/TRBV6-3 | CASTPGAGTYEQYF